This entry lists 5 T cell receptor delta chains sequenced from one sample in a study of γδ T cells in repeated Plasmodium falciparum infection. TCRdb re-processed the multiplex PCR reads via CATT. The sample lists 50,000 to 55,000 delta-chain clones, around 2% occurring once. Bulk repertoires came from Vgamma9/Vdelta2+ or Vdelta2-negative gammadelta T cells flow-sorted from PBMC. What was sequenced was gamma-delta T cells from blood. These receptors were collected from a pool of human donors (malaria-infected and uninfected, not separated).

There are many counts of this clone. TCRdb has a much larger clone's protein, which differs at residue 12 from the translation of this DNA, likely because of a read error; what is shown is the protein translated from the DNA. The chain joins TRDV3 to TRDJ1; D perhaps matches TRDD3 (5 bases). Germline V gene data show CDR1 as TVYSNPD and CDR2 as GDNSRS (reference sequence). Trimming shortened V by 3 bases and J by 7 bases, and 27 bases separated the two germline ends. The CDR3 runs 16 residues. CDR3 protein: CAFTLSEGRGASKLIF. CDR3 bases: TGTGCCTTCACCCTATCGGAGGGGAGAGGGGCTAGTAAACTCATCTTT.

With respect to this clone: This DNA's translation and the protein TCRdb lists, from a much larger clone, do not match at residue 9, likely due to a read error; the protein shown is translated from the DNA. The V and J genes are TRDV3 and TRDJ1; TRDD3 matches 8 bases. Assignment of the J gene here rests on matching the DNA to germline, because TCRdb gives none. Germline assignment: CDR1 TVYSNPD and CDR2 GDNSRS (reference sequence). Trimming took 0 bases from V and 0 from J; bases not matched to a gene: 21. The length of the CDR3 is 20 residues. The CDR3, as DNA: TGTGCCTTTAGGGTCTACCTCTACGGGTACTGGGGGGTCTACACCGATAAACTCATCTTT. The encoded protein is CAFRVYLYGYWGVYTDKLIF.

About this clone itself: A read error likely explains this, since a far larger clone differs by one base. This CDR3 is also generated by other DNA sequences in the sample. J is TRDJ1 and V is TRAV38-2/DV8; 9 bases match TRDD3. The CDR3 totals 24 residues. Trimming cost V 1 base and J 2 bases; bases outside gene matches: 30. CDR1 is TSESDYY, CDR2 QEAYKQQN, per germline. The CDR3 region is CAYRSLRLVFPPGGLRMETDKLIF. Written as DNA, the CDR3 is TGTGCTTATAGGAGCCTAAGGTTGGTCTTTCCCCCTGGGGGATTAAGAATGGAAACCGATAAACTCATCTTT.

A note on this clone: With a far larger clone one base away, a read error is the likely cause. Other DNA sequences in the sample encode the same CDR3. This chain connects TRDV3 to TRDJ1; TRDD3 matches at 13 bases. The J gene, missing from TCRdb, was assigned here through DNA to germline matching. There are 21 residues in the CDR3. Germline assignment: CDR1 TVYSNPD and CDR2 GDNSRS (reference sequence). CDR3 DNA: TGTGCCCGGAACGCTAATGTCCCGCTCCACTGGGGGATACGGAAAACCGACAAACTCATCTTT. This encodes CARNANVPLHWGIRKTDKLIF. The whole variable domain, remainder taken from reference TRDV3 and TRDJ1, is CDKVTQSSPDQTVASGSEVVLLCTYDTVYSNPDLFWYRIRPDYSFQFVFYGDNSRSEGADFTQGRFSVKHILTQKAFHLVISPVRTEDSATYYCARNANVPLHWGIRKTDKLIFGKGTRVTVEP.

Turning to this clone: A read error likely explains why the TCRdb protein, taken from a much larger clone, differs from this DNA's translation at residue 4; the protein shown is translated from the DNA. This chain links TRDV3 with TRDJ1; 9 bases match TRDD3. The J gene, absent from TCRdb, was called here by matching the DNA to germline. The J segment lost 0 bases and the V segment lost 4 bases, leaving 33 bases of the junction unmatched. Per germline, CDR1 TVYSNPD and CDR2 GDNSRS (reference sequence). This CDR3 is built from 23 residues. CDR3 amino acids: CASISTGGQTAKVGVRYTDKLIF. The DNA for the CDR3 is TGTGCCTCCATCAGTACTGGGGGACAGACGGCGAAAGTGGGGGTGAGATACACCGATAAACTCATCTTT.